This TCR beta chain was documented in a study of T cell responses to AZD1222 COVID-19 vaccine. The CDR3 is 15 amino acids. In germline, CDR1 is SGHRS, CDR2 YFSETQ. With 0 bases removed from V and 5 bases from J, the gap between germline ends came to 14 bases. Findings and limits, study-wide: Nearly half of the spike-specific TCRs reportedly recognize variant regions that carry no mutations.

Generated by immunoSEQ multiplex PCR, the TCRdb table keeps only in-frame clones and is missing some. The table shows under 200,000 clones, with over 85% occurring only once. The table lists this clone with a count of one. The antigen remains undetermined. This clonotype was obtained from an adult who received the MenACWY meningococcal vaccine as a control. The chain combines TRBV5-1 with TRBJ1-2, with unresolved D. The sequencing here drew on peripheral blood, taken 28 days after the second dose of the MenACWY control vaccine. The CDR3 spells CASSLDGLGRYGYTF. For the CDR3, the DNA is TGCGCCAGCAGCTTGGACGGGCTTGGGAGGTATGGCTACACCTTC.